A selection of T cell receptor beta chains follows, all from one sample in a study of blood T cells in healthy people across ages. TCRdb itself ran the 5' RACE reads through MiXCR, one entry per CDR3 protein. The sample consists of hundreds of thousands of distinct CDR3 sequences, roughly two fifths of them appearing once. Material for sequencing was blood. The source of these receptors is a man of 80 years or more in good health. Both conserved end residues are part of each CDR3. A D gene is named only where the DNA matches it firmly. Clone size appears in some rows only: once, few, many, or a class for an expanded clone.

d_call: .
j_call: TRBJ2-5
cdr3_length: 15
v_call: TRBV14
clone_size: .
cdr3_aa: CASSHSTGPQETQYF
cdr3_nt: TGTGCCAGCAGCCATTCGACAGGCCCTCAAGAGACCCAGTACTTC

d_call: .
j_call: TRBJ2-1
cdr3_length: 17
v_call: TRBV27
clone_size: .
cdr3_aa: CASSLYLEPRSYNEQFF
cdr3_nt: TGTGCCAGCAGTTTATATCTCGAGCCCAGGTCCTACAATGAGCAGTTCTTC

d_call: .
j_call: TRBJ1-2
cdr3_length: 16
v_call: TRBV7-2
clone_size: few
cdr3_aa: CASSLGLRGSYDGYTF
cdr3_nt: TGTGCCAGCAGCTTAGGGCTCCGGGGTTCTTATGATGGCTACACCTTC

d_call: TRBD2
j_call: TRBJ2-5
cdr3_length: 15
v_call: TRBV5-1
clone_size: .
cdr3_aa: CASSPRGRGQETQYF
cdr3_nt: TGCGCCAGCAGCCCCCGAGGGAGGGGCCAAGAGACCCAGTACTTC

d_call: TRBD1
j_call: TRBJ2-7
cdr3_length: 14
v_call: TRBV5-1
clone_size: many
cdr3_aa: CASSFTGEGYEQYF
cdr3_nt: TGCGCCAGCAGCTTCACAGGGGAAGGCTACGAGCAGTACTTC

d_call: .
j_call: TRBJ1-1
cdr3_length: 14
v_call: TRBV7-9
clone_size: few
cdr3_aa: CASSLTGVNTEAFF
cdr3_nt: TGTGCCAGCAGCTTGACAGGAGTCAACACTGAAGCTTTCTTT

d_call: TRBD2
j_call: TRBJ2-7
cdr3_length: 16
v_call: TRBV5-1
clone_size: few
cdr3_aa: CASSTLLAGNNYEQYF
cdr3_nt: TGCGCCAGCAGCACCTTACTAGCGGGAAATAACTACGAGCAGTACTTC

d_call: TRBD1
j_call: TRBJ1-6
cdr3_length: 15
v_call: TRBV5-1
clone_size: .
cdr3_aa: CASSLWDRGNSPLHF
cdr3_nt: TGCGCCAGCAGCTTATGGGACAGGGGTAATTCACCCCTCCACTTT

d_call: TRBD1
j_call: TRBJ1-2
cdr3_length: 14
v_call: TRBV29-1
clone_size: .
cdr3_aa: CSVAQGAGNYGYTF
cdr3_nt: TGCAGCGTTGCACAGGGGGCGGGCAACTATGGCTACACCTTC

d_call: .
j_call: TRBJ2-1
cdr3_length: 14
v_call: TRBV28
clone_size: .
cdr3_aa: CACSMGSSYNEQFF
cdr3_nt: TGTGCCTGCAGCATGGGCAGCTCCTACAATGAGCAGTTCTTC

d_call: .
j_call: TRBJ2-1
cdr3_length: 13
v_call: TRBV20-1
clone_size: .
cdr3_aa: CSASLTHYNEQFF
cdr3_nt: TGCAGTGCTTCGTTGACTCATTACAATGAGCAGTTCTTC

d_call: .
j_call: TRBJ1-1
cdr3_length: 14
v_call: TRBV20-1
clone_size: .
cdr3_aa: CSARAMRGRTEAFF
cdr3_nt: TGCAGTGCTAGAGCAATGCGGGGCCGTACTGAAGCTTTCTTT

d_call: .
j_call: TRBJ2-5
cdr3_length: 14
v_call: TRBV28
clone_size: few
cdr3_aa: CASTEAGAGETQYF
cdr3_nt: TGTGCCAGCACTGAAGCGGGCGCAGGGGAGACCCAGTACTTC

d_call: TRBD2
j_call: TRBJ2-1
cdr3_length: 15
v_call: TRBV20-1
clone_size: .
cdr3_aa: CSAPDSGGRYNEQFF
cdr3_nt: TGCAGTGCGCCCGATAGCGGGGGGCGTTACAATGAGCAGTTCTTC

d_call: .
j_call: TRBJ2-5
cdr3_length: 14
v_call: TRBV20-1
clone_size: .
cdr3_aa: CSARVSPGQETQYF
cdr3_nt: TGCAGTGCTAGAGTATCGCCGGGGCAAGAGACCCAGTACTTC

d_call: .
j_call: TRBJ2-5
cdr3_length: 14
v_call: TRBV3-1
clone_size: .
cdr3_aa: CASSQVQGKETQYF
cdr3_nt: TGTGCCAGCAGCCAAGTACAGGGCAAAGAGACCCAGTACTTC

d_call: TRBD2
j_call: TRBJ2-3
cdr3_length: 17
v_call: TRBV6-6
clone_size: once
cdr3_aa: CASGLFPAGGLGDTQYF
cdr3_nt: TGTGCCAGCGGTCTGTTCCCAGCGGGGGGGCTGGGGGATACGCAGTATTTT

d_call: TRBD2
j_call: TRBJ2-5
cdr3_length: 15
v_call: TRBV24-1
clone_size: .
cdr3_aa: CATSDRLAAQETQYF
cdr3_nt: TGTGCCACCAGTGATAGGCTAGCGGCTCAAGAGACCCAGTACTTC

d_call: TRBD2
j_call: TRBJ2-1
cdr3_length: 14
v_call: TRBV2
clone_size: few
cdr3_aa: CASFLREGYNEQFF
cdr3_nt: TGTGCCAGCTTTTTACGGGAGGGTTACAATGAGCAGTTCTTC

d_call: .
j_call: TRBJ1-1
cdr3_length: 14
v_call: TRBV3-1
clone_size: .
cdr3_aa: CASSLLIGNTEAFF
cdr3_nt: TGTGCCAGCAGCCTACTCATAGGGAACACTGAAGCTTTCTTT

d_call: TRBD2
j_call: TRBJ2-1
cdr3_length: 17
v_call: TRBV10-3
clone_size: .
cdr3_aa: CAISDSGTSGTYNEQFF
cdr3_nt: TGTGCCATCAGTGACTCCGGGACTAGCGGGACTTACAATGAGCAGTTCTTC

d_call: TRBD1
j_call: TRBJ2-5
cdr3_length: 15
v_call: TRBV6-5
clone_size: .
cdr3_aa: CASTYKGQPEETQYF
cdr3_nt: TGTGCCAGCACTTATAAGGGACAGCCTGAGGAGACCCAGTACTTC

d_call: .
j_call: TRBJ1-6
cdr3_length: 16
v_call: TRBV6-6
clone_size: .
cdr3_aa: CASTQGSGSYNSPLHF
cdr3_nt: TGTGCCAGCACCCAGGGCTCGGGCTCCTATAATTCACCCCTCCACTTT

d_call: TRBD2
j_call: TRBJ2-2
cdr3_length: 15
v_call: TRBV7-2
clone_size: .
cdr3_aa: CASSLRREGTGELFF
cdr3_nt: TGTGCCAGCAGTCTACGACGGGAGGGCACCGGGGAGCTGTTTTTT

d_call: TRBD2
j_call: TRBJ2-5
cdr3_length: 15
v_call: TRBV13
clone_size: many
cdr3_aa: CASSLLAGNQETQYF
cdr3_nt: TGTGCCAGCAGCTTACTAGCGGGAAACCAAGAGACCCAGTACTTC

d_call: TRBD2
j_call: TRBJ2-2
cdr3_length: 18
v_call: TRBV25-1
clone_size: .
cdr3_aa: CASSEMASGGANTGELFF
cdr3_nt: TGTGCCAGCAGTGAAATGGCAAGCGGGGGGGCGAACACCGGGGAGCTGTTTTTT

d_call: TRBD2
j_call: TRBJ2-1
cdr3_length: 16
v_call: TRBV27
clone_size: .
cdr3_aa: CASSLTGLGNYNEQFF
cdr3_nt: TGTGCCAGCAGTTTAACAGGACTAGGGAACTACAATGAGCAGTTCTTC

d_call: .
j_call: TRBJ2-5
cdr3_length: 15
v_call: TRBV3-1
clone_size: many
cdr3_aa: CASSQGAGIQETQYF
cdr3_nt: TGTGCCAGCAGCCAAGGGGCGGGGATACAAGAGACCCAGTACTTC

d_call: TRBD1
j_call: TRBJ1-6
cdr3_length: 12
v_call: TRBV29-1
clone_size: few
cdr3_aa: CSVRTGNSPLHF
cdr3_nt: TGCAGCGTCAGGACAGGGAATTCACCCCTCCACTTT

d_call: .
j_call: TRBJ2-7
cdr3_length: 13
v_call: TRBV12-3/TRBV12-4
clone_size: few
cdr3_aa: CASSLVRNYEQYF
cdr3_nt: TGTGCCAGCAGTTTGGTCCGGAACTACGAGCAGTACTTC

d_call: TRBD2
j_call: TRBJ2-5
cdr3_length: 15
v_call: TRBV19
clone_size: .
cdr3_aa: CASSTGLAVQETQYF
cdr3_nt: TGTGCCAGTAGTACGGGACTAGCGGTACAAGAGACCCAGTACTTC

d_call: TRBD2
j_call: TRBJ2-1
cdr3_length: 15
v_call: TRBV3-1
clone_size: .
cdr3_aa: CASSQTRTSGGEQFF
cdr3_nt: TGTGCCAGCAGCCAGACCAGGACTAGCGGGGGTGAGCAGTTCTTC

d_call: TRBD2
j_call: TRBJ2-7
cdr3_length: 15
v_call: TRBV6-2/TRBV6-3
clone_size: .
cdr3_aa: CASSRDSGRPHEQYF
cdr3_nt: TGTGCCAGCAGTAGGGATAGCGGGAGGCCCCACGAGCAGTACTTC

d_call: TRBD2
j_call: TRBJ2-3
cdr3_length: 17
v_call: TRBV7-2
clone_size: .
cdr3_aa: CASSLALAGVPTDTQYF
cdr3_nt: TGTGCCAGCAGCTTAGCCTTAGCGGGGGTCCCCACAGATACGCAGTATTTT

d_call: TRBD2
j_call: TRBJ2-7
cdr3_length: 16
v_call: TRBV28
clone_size: .
cdr3_aa: CASPGKAGERSYEQYF
cdr3_nt: TGTGCCAGCCCTGGGAAAGCGGGAGAAAGGTCCTACGAGCAGTACTTC

d_call: TRBD2
j_call: TRBJ2-1
cdr3_length: 14
v_call: TRBV6-1
clone_size: .
cdr3_aa: CASRGTGGQTQQFF
cdr3_nt: TGTGCCAGCAGGGGGACGGGAGGCCAGACCCAGCAGTTCTTC